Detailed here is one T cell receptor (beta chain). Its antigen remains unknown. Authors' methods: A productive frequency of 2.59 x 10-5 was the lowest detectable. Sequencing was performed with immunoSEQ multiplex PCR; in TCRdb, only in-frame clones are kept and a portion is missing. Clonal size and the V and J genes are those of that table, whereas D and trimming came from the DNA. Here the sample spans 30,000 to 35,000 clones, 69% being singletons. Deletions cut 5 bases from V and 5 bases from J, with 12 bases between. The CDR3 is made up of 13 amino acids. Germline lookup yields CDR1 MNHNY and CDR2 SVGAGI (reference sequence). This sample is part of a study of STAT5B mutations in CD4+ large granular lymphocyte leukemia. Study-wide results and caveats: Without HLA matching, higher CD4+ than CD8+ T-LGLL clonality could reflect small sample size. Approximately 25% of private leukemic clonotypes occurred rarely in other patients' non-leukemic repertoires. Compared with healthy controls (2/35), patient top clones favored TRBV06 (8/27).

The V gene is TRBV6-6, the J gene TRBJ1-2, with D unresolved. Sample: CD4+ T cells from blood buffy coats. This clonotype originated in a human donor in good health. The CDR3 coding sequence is TGTGCCAGCAGTCGGGCCGCGGTTTATGGCTACACCTTC. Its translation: CASSRAAVYGYTF.